This T cell receptor (beta chain) stems from a study of T-cell reconstitution after alpha-beta-depleted transplantation in children. The sample holds a few counts of this clonotype. The CDR3 sequence is 16 residues long. Germline V gene lookup returns CDR1 MRHNA and CDR2 SNTAGT. The ends lost 0 bases at V and 10 bases at J; junction bases unmatched: 12. The TCRbeta library was prepared with unique molecular identifiers. Using its own MiXCR run on the PCR reads, TCRdb lists one record per CDR3 protein. The table has a few hundred thousand distinct CDR3 sequences, around 18% seen once. The source material was PBMCs from the stem cell graft donor, sampled from the stem cell graft. The chain carries TRBV6-4 and TRBJ2-1; TRBD2 agrees at 7 bases. This clonotype was sampled from a human donor who donated a stem cell graft to a child with acute lymphoblastic leukemia. The chain's CDR3 is CASSDSKRGISGEQFF. The CDR3 coding sequence is TGTGCCAGCAGTGACTCTAAGAGGGGCATTAGCGGGGAGCAGTTCTTC.